The 15 T cell receptor beta chains below come from one sample, sequenced in a study of blood T cell repertoires in COVID-19. The repertoire was sequenced with immunoSEQ multiplex PCR; TCRdb's copy has only in-frame clones and lacks some. The sample has a few hundred thousand clones, 80% to 90% seen once. Sequenced material: peripheral blood. The receptors here all came from a human donor in a cohort sampled during active COVID-19.

The chain employs TRBV28 and TRBJ2-5; TRBD2 aligns across 11 bases. CDR3 length equals 16 residues. Germline CDR1 MDHEN, CDR2 SYDVKM. V lost 5 bases to trimming and J lost 4 bases; unmatched junction nucleotides: 9. CDR3 amino acids: CASSIPGLAGGETQYF. The CDR3 DNA follows: TGTGCCAGCAGTATCCCGGGGCTAGCGGGAGGAGAGACCCAGTACTTC.

The chain carries TRBV2 and TRBJ2-5; 11 bases align to TRBD1. V trimming: 5 bases; J trimming: 6 bases; junction bases outside the gene matches: 8. Germline V lookup: CDR1 SNHLY, CDR2 FYNNEI. This CDR3 has 15 amino acids. For the CDR3, the DNA is TGTGCCAGCAGTCGAGGACAGGGGGCCGAGAAGACCCAGTACTTC. It codes for CASSRGQGAEKTQYF.

The CDR3: CASSLGSLAGSYEQYF. CDR3 nucleotide sequence: TGTGCCAGCAGCTTAGGTAGTCTAGCGGGGTCCTACGAGCAGTACTTC. The chain has TRBV7-8 and TRBJ2-7, with 9 bases lining up with TRBD2. Germline CDR1 is SGHVS and CDR2 is FQNEAQ. After removal of 1 base from V and 1 base from J, the junction contained 5 bases not matched to a gene. CDR3 length equals 16 residues.

The rearrangement joins TRBV12-5 to TRBJ2-1; D not certain. V dropped 6 bases and J dropped 7 bases, with 7 bases sitting between them. Per germline, CDR1 LGHNT and CDR2 FRNRAP. The CDR3 is 11 residues long. The CDR3 bases are TGTGCTAGTGGGGCAGTGAATGAGCAGTTCTTC. Its translation is CASGAVNEQFF. Together with reference TRBV12-5 and TRBJ2-1, the CDR3 gives the full variable domain: DARVTQTPRHKVTEMGQEVTMRCQPILGHNTVFWYRQTMMQGLELLAYFRNRAPLDDSGMPKDRFSAEMPDATLATLKIQPSEPRDSAVYFCASGAVNEQFFGPGTRLTVL.

This chain connects TRBV11-2 to TRBJ2-7, with 12 bases fitting TRBD2. Germline V gene data show CDR1 as SGHAT and CDR2 as FQNNGV. The V and J ends lost 5 bases and 3 bases, in that order; junction bases with no gene match: 5. There are 15 residues in the CDR3. For the CDR3, the DNA is TGTGCCAGCAGCCGCATGACTAGCGGGGGCTACGAGCAGTACTTC. This translates into CASSRMTSGGYEQYF.

A remark on this clone: Additional DNA sequences in this sample encode the identical CDR3. The chain joins TRBV5-1 to TRBJ2-5, with a weak D call TRBD2 (6 bases). Trimming left V 5 bases short and J 3 bases short, with 11 bases between. Germline V gives CDR1 SGHRS, CDR2 YFSETQ. This CDR3 has 13 amino acids. The chain's CDR3 is CASSLPGEETQYF. In DNA, the CDR3 is TGCGCCAGCAGTCTCCCGGGGGAAGAGACCCAGTACTTC. The full variable domain, with the rest looked up from reference TRBV5-1 and TRBJ2-5, is KAGVTQTPRYLIKTRGQQVTLSCSPISGHRSVSWYQQTPGQGLQFLFEYFSETQRNKGNFPGRFSGRQFSNSRSEMNVSTLELGDSALYLCASSLPGEETQYFGPGTRLLVL.

Points on this clone: One end of the junction does not line up with germline, which may come from a read error. V and J are TRBV6-5 and TRBJ1-1; 8 bases map to TRBD1. The CDR3 totals 12 residues. Germline CDR1 MNHEY, CDR2 SVGAGI. For the CDR3, the DNA is TGTGCCAGCACCCGGACAGGGCGATCGGGGATCTTT. Protein: CASTRTGRSGIF.

The V gene is TRBV2, the J gene TRBJ2-3, with 9 nucleotides matching TRBD1. Trimming took 6 bases from V and 5 from J; bases not matched to a gene: 9. Germline V CDR1 and CDR2: SNHLY, FYNNEI. This CDR3 is 15 amino acids long. The CDR3: CASSPGQGTLDTQYF. The CDR3 nucleotides are TGTGCCAGCAGCCCGGGACAGGGTACTCTAGATACGCAGTATTTT. The complete variable domain, with remaining parts taken from reference TRBV2 and TRBJ2-3, reads EPEVTQTPSHQVTQMGQEVILRCVPISNHLYFYWYRQILGQKVEFLVSFYNNEISEKSEIFDDQFSVERPDGSNFTLKIRSTKLEDSAMYFCASSPGQGTLDTQYFGPGTRLTVL.

The chain has TRBV19 and TRBJ1-2; TRBD1 aligns across 12 bases. The CDR3 sequence is 16 residues long. Germline V gene data show CDR1 as LNHDA and CDR2 as SQIVND (reference sequence). The V segment lost 5 bases and the J segment 8 bases; nucleotides outside the gene matches: 12. This chain's CDR3 is CASSELLGQGAHGYTF. CDR3 DNA: TGTGCCAGTAGTGAGTTATTGGGACAGGGGGCGCACGGCTACACCTTC.

J is TRBJ2-1 and V is TRBV3-1 (or the pseudogene TRBV3-2); D might be TRBD2 (5 bases). Deletions cut 3 bases from V and 0 bases from J, with 12 bases between. The CDR3 sequence is 16 residues long. Germline V gene lookup returns CDR1 LGHDT and CDR2 YNNKEL (reference sequence). The CDR3 loop is CASSHPLASSYNEQFF. CDR3 DNA sequence: TGTGCCAGCAGCCACCCCCTAGCTTCCTCCTACAATGAGCAGTTCTTC.

This clone was counted once. The chain employs TRBV7-9 and TRBJ2-1; D gene uncertain. Trimming removed 7 bases at V and 4 bases at J, with 8 bases between. This CDR3 comprises 12 residues. Looked up from germline, CDR1 is SEHNR and CDR2 is FQNEAQ (reference sequence). The CDR3 here is CASTFSYNEQFF. DNA of the CDR3: TGTGCCAGCACCTTTTCTTACAATGAGCAGTTCTTC.

V usage is TRBV6-5 and J usage is TRBJ1-1, with D maybe TRBD1 (6 bases). V was pared by 2 bases and J by 0 bases, with 10 bases between. Per germline, CDR1 MNHEY and CDR2 SVGAGI. The CDR3 covers 15 residues. CDR3 loop: CASSYDRFMNTEAFF. CDR3 in DNA: TGTGCCAGCAGTTACGACAGGTTCATGAACACTGAAGCTTTCTTT.

This rearrangement joins TRBV28 to TRBJ2-6; D is perhaps TRBD2 (5 bases). Trimming took off 10 bases at V and 3 bases at J, with 10 bases between the two ends. The CDR3 is 13 residues long. CDR1 and CDR2 from the germline V gene are MDHEN and SYDVKM. CDR3 sequence (DNA): TGTGCCATAGGTGGAGGTGGGGCCAACGTCCTGACTTTC. Translation gives CAIGGGGANVLTF.

This clone appeared a single time. The J gene is TRBJ2-3, the V gene TRBV6-4, with 7 bases lining up with TRBD1. The CDR3 loop spans 14 amino acids. V lost 4 bases, J lost 2 bases, and 3 bases stayed unmatched. Germline CDR1 is MRHNA and CDR2 is SNTAGT. CDR3 amino acids: CASSGDRNTDTQYF. The CDR3 bases are TGTGCCAGCAGTGGGGACAGAAACACAGATACGCAGTATTTT.

This rearrangement joins TRBV2 to TRBJ1-5; the match to TRBD1 covers 8 bases. Germline V CDR1 and CDR2: SNHLY, FYNNEI. V was clipped by 6 bases and J by 0 bases; unmatched bases: 4. The CDR3 has 15 amino acids. DNA for the CDR3: TGTGCCAGCAGCGGACAGGGCTATAGCAATCAGCCCCAGCATTTT. Its translation is CASSGQGYSNQPQHF.